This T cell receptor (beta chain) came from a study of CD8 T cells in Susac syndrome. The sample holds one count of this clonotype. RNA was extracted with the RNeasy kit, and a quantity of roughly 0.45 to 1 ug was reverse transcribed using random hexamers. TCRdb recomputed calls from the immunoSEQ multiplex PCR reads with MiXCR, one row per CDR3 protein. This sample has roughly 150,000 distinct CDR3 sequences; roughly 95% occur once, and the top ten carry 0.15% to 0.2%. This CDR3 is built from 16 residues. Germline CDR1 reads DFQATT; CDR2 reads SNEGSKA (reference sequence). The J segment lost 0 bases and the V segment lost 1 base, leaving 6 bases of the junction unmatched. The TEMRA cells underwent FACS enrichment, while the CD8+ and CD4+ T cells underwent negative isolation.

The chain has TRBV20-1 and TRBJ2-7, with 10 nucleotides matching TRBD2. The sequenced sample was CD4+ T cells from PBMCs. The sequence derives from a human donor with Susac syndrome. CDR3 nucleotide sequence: TGCAGTGCTAGAGGCCTAGCGGGGGACTCCTCCTACGAGCAGTACTTC. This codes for CSARGLAGDSSYEQYF.